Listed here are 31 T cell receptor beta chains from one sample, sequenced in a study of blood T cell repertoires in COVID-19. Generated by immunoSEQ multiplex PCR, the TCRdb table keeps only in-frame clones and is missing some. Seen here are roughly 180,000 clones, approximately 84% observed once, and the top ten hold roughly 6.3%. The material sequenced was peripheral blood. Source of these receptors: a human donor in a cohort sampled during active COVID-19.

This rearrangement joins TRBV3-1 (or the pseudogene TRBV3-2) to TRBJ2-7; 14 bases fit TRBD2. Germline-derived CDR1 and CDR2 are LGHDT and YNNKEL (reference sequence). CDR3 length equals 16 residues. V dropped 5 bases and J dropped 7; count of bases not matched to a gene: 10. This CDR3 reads CASSFRLAGGPGEQYF. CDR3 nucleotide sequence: TGTGCCAGCAGCTTCCGACTAGCGGGGGGGCCTGGGGAGCAGTACTTC.

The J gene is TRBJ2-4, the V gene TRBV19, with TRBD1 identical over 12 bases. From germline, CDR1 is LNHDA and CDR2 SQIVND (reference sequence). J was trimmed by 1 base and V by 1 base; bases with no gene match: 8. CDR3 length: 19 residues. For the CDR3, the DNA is TGTGCCAGTAGTATAGGGGACAGGGGGCGGATTGTCGCCAAAAACATTCAGTACTTC. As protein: CASSIGDRGRIVAKNIQYF.

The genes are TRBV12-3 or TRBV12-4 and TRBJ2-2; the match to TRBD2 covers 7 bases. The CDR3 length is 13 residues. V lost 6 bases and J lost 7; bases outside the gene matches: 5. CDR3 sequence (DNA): TGTGCCAGCAGCCGGACTAGACTCGGGGAGCTGTTTTTT. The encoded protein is CASSRTRLGELFF.

The CDR3 is CATSRVTPGSQETQYF. CDR3 in DNA: TGTGCCACCAGCAGAGTCACGCCAGGCAGCCAAGAGACCCAGTACTTC. The V call is TRBV15, the J call TRBJ2-5, with unresolved D. Germline CDR1 reads LNHNV; CDR2 reads YYDKDF (reference sequence). Deletions cut 1 base from V and 1 base from J, with 13 bases between. The CDR3 contains 16 residues. The entire variable domain, with the rest obtained from reference TRBV15 and TRBJ2-5, is as follows: DAMVIQNPRYQVTQFGKPVTLSCSQTLNHNVMYWYQQKSSQAPKLLFHYYDKDFNNEADTPDNFQSRRPNTSFCFLDIRSPGLGDTAMYLCATSRVTPGSQETQYFGPGTRLLVL.

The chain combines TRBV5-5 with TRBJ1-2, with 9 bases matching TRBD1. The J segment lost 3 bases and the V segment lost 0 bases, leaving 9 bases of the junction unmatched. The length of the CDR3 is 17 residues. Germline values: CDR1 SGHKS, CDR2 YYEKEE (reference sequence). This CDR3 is CASSLAPEQGAYYGYTF. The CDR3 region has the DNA TGTGCCAGCAGCTTGGCCCCGGAACAGGGGGCGTACTATGGCTACACCTTC.

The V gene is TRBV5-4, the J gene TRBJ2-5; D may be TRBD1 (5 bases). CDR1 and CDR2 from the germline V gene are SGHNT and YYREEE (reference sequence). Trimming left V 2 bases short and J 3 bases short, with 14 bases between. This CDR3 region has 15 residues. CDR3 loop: CASSLSRDSKETQYF. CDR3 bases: TGTGCCAGCAGCTTAAGTCGTGACAGCAAAGAGACCCAGTACTTC.

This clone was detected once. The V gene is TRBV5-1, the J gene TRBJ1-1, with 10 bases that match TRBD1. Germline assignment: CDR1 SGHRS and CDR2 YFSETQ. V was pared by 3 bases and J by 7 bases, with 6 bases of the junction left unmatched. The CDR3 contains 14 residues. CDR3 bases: TGCGCCAGCAGCTGGGGACAGGGGAGCTTTGAAGCTTTCTTT. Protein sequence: CASSWGQGSFEAFF.

The CDR3 DNA reads as TGTGCCAGCAGTGTCCGGGACAGGGGTTACGAGCAGTACTTC. Its translation is CASSVRDRGYEQYF. The rearrangement joins TRBV27 to TRBJ2-7, with TRBD1 identical over 10 bases. With 5 bases clipped from V and 4 bases from J, the junction kept 5 bases outside the gene matches. CDR1 is MNHEY and CDR2 is SMNVEV in the germline V gene (reference sequence). The CDR3 extends over 14 amino acids.

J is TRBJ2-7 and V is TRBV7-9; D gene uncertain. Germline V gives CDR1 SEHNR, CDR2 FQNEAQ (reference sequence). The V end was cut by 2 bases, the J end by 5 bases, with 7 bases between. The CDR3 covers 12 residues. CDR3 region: CASSLFQDEQYF. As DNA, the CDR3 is TGTGCCAGCAGCTTATTTCAGGACGAGCAGTACTTC.

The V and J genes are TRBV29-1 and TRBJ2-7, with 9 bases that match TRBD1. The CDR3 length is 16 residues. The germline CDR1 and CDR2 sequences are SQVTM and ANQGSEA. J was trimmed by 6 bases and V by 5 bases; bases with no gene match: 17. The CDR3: CSVWASGQGYTGEQYF. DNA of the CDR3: TGCAGCGTTTGGGCCTCGGGACAGGGATATACGGGCGAGCAGTACTTC.

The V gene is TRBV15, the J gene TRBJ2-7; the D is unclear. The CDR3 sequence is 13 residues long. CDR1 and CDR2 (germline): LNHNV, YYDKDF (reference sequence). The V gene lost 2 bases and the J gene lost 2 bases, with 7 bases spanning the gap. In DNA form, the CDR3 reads TGTGCCACCAGCAGACACATGACCTACGAGCAGTACTTC. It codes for CATSRHMTYEQYF.

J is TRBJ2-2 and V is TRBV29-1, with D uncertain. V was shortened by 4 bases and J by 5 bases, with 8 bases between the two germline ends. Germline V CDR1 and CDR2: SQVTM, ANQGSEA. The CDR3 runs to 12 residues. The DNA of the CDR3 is TGCAGCGTTGTTGACGGGACCGGGGAGCTGTTTTTT. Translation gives CSVVDGTGELFF.

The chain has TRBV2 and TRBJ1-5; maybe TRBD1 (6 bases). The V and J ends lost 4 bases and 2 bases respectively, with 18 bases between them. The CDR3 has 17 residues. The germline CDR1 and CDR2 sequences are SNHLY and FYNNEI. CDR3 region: CASSVWGRRVGNQPQHF. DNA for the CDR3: TGTGCCAGCAGTGTGTGGGGGCGACGAGTTGGCAATCAGCCCCAGCATTTT.

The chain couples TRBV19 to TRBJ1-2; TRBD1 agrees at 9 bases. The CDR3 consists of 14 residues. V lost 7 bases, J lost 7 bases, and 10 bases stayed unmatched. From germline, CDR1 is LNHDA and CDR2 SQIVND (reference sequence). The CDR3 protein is CASNEQGARSGYTF. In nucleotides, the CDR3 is TGTGCCAGTAATGAACAGGGGGCGCGGAGTGGCTACACCTTC.

CDR3 region: CASSIKRGQDYGYTF. CDR3 DNA sequence: TGTGCCAGTAGTATTAAGAGGGGGCAGGACTATGGCTACACCTTC. The rearrangement uses TRBV19 and TRBJ1-2; 7 bases fit TRBD1. Germline V lookup: CDR1 LNHDA, CDR2 SQIVND (reference sequence). The CDR3 loop spans 15 amino acids. J was trimmed by 3 bases and V by 3 bases; bases with no gene match: 7.

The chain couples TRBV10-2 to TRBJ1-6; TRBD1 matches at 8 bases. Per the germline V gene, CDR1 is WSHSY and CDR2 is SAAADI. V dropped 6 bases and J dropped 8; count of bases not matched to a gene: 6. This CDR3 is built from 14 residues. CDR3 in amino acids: CASRTQGAHSPLHF. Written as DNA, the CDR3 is TGCGCCAGCAGAACTCAGGGGGCGCATTCACCCCTCCACTTT.

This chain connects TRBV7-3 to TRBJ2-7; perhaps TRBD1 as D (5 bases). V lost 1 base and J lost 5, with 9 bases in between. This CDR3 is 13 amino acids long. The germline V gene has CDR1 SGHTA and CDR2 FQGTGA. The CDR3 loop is CASSLIPGNEQYF. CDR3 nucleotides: TGTGCCAGCAGCTTAATTCCAGGGAACGAGCAGTACTTC.

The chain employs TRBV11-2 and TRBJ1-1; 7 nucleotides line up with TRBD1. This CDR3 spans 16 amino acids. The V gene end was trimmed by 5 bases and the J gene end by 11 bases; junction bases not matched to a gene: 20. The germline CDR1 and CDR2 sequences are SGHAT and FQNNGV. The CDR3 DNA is TGTGCCAGCAGCCCAGTGACAGGGTCATGGGGGAAGAAGGCTTTCTTT. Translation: CASSPVTGSWGKKAFF.

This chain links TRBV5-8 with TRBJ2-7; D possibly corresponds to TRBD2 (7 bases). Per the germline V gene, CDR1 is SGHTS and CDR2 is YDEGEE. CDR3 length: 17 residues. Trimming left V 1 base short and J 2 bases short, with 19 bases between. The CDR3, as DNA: TGTGCCAGCAGCTTGTTAAGGCGGGGGCTGCAAACCTACGAGCAGTACTTC. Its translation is CASSLLRRGLQTYEQYF. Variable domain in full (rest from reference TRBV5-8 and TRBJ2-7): EAGVTQSPTHLIKTRGQQATLRCSPISGHTSVYWYQQALGLGLQFLLWYDEGEERNRGNFPPRFSGRQFPNYSSELNVNALELEDSALYLCASSLLRRGLQTYEQYFGPGTRLTVT.

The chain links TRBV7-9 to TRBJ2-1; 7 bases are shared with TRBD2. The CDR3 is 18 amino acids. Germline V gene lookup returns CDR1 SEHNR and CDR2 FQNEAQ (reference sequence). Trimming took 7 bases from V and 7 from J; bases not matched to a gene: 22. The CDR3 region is CASNGEPAGFRQRNEQFF. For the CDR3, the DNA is TGTGCCAGCAACGGAGAGCCAGCGGGGTTCCGACAGAGGAATGAGCAGTTCTTC.

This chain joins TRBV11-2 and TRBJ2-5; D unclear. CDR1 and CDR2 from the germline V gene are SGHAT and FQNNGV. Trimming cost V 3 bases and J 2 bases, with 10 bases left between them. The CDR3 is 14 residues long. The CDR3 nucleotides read TGTGCCAGCAGCTTCATTAGCCGGCAAGAGACCCAGTACTTC. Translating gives CASSFISRQETQYF. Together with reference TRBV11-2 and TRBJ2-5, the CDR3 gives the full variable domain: EAGVAQSPRYKIIEKRQSVAFWCNPISGHATLYWYQQILGQGPKLLIQFQNNGVVDDSQLPKDRFSAERLKGVDSTLKIQPAKLEDSAVYLCASSFISRQETQYFGPGTRLLVL.

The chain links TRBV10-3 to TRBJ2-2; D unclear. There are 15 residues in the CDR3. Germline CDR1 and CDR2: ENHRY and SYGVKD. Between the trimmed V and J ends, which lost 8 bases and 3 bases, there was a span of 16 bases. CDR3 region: CAIRDSSSDTGELFF. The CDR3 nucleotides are TGTGCCATCCGAGACTCGTCTTCGGACACCGGGGAGCTGTTTTTT.

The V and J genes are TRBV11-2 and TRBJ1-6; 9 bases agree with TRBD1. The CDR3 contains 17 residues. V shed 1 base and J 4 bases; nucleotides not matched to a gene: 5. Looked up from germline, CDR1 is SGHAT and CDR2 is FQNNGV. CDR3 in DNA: TGTGCCAGCAGCTTAGGGATGGGACAGGGTTATAATTCACCCCTCCACTTT. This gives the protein CASSLGMGQGYNSPLHF.

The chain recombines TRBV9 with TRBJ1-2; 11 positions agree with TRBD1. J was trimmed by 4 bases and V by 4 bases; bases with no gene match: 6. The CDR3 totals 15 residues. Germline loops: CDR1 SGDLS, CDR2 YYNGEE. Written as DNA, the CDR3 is TGTGCCAGCAGCCCCCGGGGGACAGGGGGCTATGGCTACACCTTC. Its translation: CASSPRGTGGYGYTF. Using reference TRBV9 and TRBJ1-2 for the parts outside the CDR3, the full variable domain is DSGVTQTPKHLITATGQRVTLRCSPRSGDLSVYWYQQSLDQGLQFLIQYYNGEERAKGNILERFSAQQFPDLHSELNLSSLELGDSALYFCASSPRGTGGYGYTFGSGTRLTVV.

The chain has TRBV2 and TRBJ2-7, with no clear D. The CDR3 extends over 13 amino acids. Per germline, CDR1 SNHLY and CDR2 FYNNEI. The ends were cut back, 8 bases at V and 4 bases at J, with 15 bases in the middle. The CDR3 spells CASLNSGNYEQYF. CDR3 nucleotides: TGTGCCAGCTTAAACTCAGGCAATTACGAGCAGTACTTC.

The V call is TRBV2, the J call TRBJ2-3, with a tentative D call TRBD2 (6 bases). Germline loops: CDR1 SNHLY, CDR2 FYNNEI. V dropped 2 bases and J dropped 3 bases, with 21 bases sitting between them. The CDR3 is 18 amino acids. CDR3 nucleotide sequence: TGTGCCAGCAGTGAACAGGGTTGGGGGGTCTGGCAGACAGATACGCAGTATTTT. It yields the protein CASSEQGWGVWQTDTQYF.

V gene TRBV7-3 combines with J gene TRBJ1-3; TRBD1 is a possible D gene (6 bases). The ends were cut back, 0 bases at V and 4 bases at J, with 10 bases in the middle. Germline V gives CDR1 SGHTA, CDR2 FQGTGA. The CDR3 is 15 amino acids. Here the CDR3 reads CASSLTPGAGNTIYF. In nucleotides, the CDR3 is TGTGCCAGCAGCTTAACGCCAGGGGCCGGAAACACCATATATTTT. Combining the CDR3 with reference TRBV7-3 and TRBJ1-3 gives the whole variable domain GAGVSQTPSNKVTEKGKYVELRCDPISGHTALYWYRQSLGQGPEFLIYFQGTGAADDSGLPNDRFFAVRPEGSVSTLKIQRTERGDSAVYLCASSLTPGAGNTIYFGEGSWLTVV.

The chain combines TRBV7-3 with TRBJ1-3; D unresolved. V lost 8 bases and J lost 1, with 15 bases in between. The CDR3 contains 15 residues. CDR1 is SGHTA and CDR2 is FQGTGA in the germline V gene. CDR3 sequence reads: CASAEGTGSGNTIYF. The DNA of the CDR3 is TGTGCCAGCGCCGAAGGAACGGGGTCTGGAAACACCATATATTTT.

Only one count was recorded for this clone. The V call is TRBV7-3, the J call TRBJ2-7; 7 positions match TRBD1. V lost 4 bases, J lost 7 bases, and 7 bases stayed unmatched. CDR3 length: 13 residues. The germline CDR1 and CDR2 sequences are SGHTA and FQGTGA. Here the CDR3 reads CASSSETGREQYF. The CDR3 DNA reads TGTGCCAGCAGCTCTGAGACAGGGCGAGAGCAGTACTTC.

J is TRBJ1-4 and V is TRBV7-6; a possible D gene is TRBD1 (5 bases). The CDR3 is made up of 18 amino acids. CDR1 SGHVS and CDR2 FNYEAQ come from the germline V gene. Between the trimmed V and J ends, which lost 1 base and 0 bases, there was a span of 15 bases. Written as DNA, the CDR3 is TGTGCCAGCAGCTTAGACGGGGGGATTACAACAACTAATGAAAAACTGTTTTTT. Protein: CASSLDGGITTTNEKLFF.

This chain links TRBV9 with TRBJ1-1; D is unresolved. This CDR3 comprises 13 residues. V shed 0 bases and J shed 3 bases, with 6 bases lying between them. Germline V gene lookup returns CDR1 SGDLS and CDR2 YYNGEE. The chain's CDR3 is CASSVEGDTEAFF. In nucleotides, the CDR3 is TGTGCCAGCAGCGTAGAGGGAGACACTGAAGCTTTCTTT.